This entry lists 7 T cell receptor beta chains sequenced from one sample in a study of CD8+ T cells in alopecia areata. Once RNA had been extracted, it was reverse transcribed into cDNA to act as the sequencing template. Method: immunoSEQ multiplex PCR; TCRdb's copy keeps in-frame clones and lacks some. This sample has 200,000 to 250,000 clones; over 60% occur once, and the top ten carry roughly 4.2%. Sample treatment: oral pan-JAK inhibitor, 5-10 mg twice daily. Sequences were derived from CD4+ T cells sorted from blood, sampled at week 4, from a patient treated with tofacitinib. The source is a human donor with alopecia areata.

The J gene is TRBJ1-2, the V gene TRBV29-1, with unresolved D. CDR3 size: 9 residues. Germline assignment: CDR1 SQVTM and CDR2 ANQGSEA. Trimming took 7 bases from V and 5 from J, leaving 5 bases between them. In DNA, the CDR3 is TGCAGCGCGGGGTATGGCTACACCTTC. Translating gives CSAGYGYTF. The whole variable domain, filled in from reference TRBV29-1 and TRBJ1-2, reads SAVISQKPSRDICQRGTSLTIQCQVDSQVTMMFWYRQQPGQSLTLIATANQGSEATYESGFVIDKFPISRPNLTFSTLTVSNMSPEDSSIYLCSAGYGYTFGSGTRLTVV.

This chain connects TRBV19 to TRBJ1-2; a weak D match, TRBD1 (5 bases). With 5 bases removed from V and 8 bases from J, the gap between germline ends came to 9 bases. Germline V gene sequence: CDR1 LNHDA, CDR2 SQIVND (reference sequence). CDR3 size: 11 residues. The CDR3 sequence: CASSRGYGYTF. Written as DNA, the CDR3 is TGTGCCAGTAGTCGGGGGTACGGCTACACCTTC.

This CDR3 is CSVDVQGTGANVLTF. Here the CDR3 DNA reads TGCAGCGTCGACGTACAGGGGACTGGGGCCAACGTCCTGACTTTC. The rearrangement joins TRBV29-1 to TRBJ2-6; TRBD1 agrees at 7 bases. Germline trimming cut 6 bases from V and 2 bases from J; bases unmatched to any gene: 7. Per the germline V gene, CDR1 is SQVTM and CDR2 is ANQGSEA. CDR3 length: 15 residues.

The chain uses TRBV29-1 and TRBJ1-5; D unresolved. CDR3 length: 14 amino acids. V was shortened by 1 base and J by 3 bases, with 10 bases between the two germline ends. The V gene's germline CDR1 is SQVTM and CDR2 ANQGSEA. CDR3 amino acids: CSVEGCTYNQPQHF. CDR3 in DNA: TGCAGCGTTGAAGGGTGCACCTACAATCAGCCCCAGCATTTT. Together with reference TRBV29-1 and TRBJ1-5, the CDR3 gives the full variable domain: SAVISQKPSRDICQRGTSLTIQCQVDSQVTMMFWYRQQPGQSLTLIATANQGSEATYESGFVIDKFPISRPNLTFSTLTVSNMSPEDSSIYLCSVEGCTYNQPQHFGDGTRLSIL.

The rearrangement links TRBV9 to TRBJ2-2; the match to TRBD2 covers 9 bases. This CDR3 contains 16 residues. Germline V gives CDR1 SGDLS, CDR2 YYNGEE. V lost 0 bases to trimming and J lost 4 bases; unmatched junction nucleotides: 4. The DNA for the CDR3 is TGTGCCAGCAGCGTAGGCGGGGGGGCAGGCACCGGGGAGCTGTTTTTT. This codes for CASSVGGGAGTGELFF.

V is TRBV5-1 and J is TRBJ2-7; D gene uncertain. The germline V and J ends were trimmed by 0 bases and 6 bases, with 10 bases remaining between them. Per germline, CDR1 SGHRS and CDR2 YFSETQ. CDR3 length: 13 amino acids. Here the CDR3 DNA reads TGCGCCAGCAGCTTGGCCTCGGCCTCCGAGCAGTACTTC. Translation: CASSLASASEQYF.

In this sample, this clone turned up a few times. The J gene is TRBJ2-3, the V gene TRBV7-2, with TRBD2 as a possible D gene (5 bases). Germline V gene data show CDR1 as SGHTA and CDR2 as FQGNSA. The CDR3 has 16 amino acids. The V gene lost 5 bases and the J gene lost 4 bases, with 19 bases spanning the gap. CDR3 loop: CASSPGEWRRSDTQYF. CDR3 DNA: TGTGCCAGCAGCCCCGGGGAATGGAGGCGGTCAGATACGCAGTATTTT.